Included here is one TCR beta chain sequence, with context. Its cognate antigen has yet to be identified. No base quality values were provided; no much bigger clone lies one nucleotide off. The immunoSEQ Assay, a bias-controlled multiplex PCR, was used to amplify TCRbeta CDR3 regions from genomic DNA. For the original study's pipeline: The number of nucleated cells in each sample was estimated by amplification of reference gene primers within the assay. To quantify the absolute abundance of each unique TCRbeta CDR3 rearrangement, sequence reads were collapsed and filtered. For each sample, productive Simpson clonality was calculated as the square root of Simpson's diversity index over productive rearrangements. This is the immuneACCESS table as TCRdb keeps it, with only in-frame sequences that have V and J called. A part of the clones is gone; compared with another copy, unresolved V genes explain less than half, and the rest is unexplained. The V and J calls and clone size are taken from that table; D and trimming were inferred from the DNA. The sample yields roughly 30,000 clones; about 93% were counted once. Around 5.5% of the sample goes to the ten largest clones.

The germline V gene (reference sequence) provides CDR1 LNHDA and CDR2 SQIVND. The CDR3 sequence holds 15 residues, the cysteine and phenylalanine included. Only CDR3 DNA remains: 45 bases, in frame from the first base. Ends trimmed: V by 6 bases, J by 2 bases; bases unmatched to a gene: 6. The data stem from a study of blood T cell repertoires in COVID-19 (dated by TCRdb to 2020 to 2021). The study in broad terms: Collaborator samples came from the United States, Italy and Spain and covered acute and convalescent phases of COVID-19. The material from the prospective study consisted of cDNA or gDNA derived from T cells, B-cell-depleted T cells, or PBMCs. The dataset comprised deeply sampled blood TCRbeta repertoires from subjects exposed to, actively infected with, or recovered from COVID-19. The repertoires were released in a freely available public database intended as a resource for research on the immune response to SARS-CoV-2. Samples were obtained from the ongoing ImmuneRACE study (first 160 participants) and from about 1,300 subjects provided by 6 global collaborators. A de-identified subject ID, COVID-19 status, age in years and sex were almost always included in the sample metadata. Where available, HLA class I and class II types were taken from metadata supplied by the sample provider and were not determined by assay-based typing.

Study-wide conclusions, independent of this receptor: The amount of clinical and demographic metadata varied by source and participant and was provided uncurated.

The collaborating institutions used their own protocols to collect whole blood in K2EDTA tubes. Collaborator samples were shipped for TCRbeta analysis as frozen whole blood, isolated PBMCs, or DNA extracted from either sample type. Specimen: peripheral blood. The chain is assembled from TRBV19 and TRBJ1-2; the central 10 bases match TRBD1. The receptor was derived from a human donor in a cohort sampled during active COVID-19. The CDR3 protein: CASSNRDRGNYGYTF. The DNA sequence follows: TGTGCCAGTAGCAATAGGGACAGGGGAAACTATGGCTACACCTTC.